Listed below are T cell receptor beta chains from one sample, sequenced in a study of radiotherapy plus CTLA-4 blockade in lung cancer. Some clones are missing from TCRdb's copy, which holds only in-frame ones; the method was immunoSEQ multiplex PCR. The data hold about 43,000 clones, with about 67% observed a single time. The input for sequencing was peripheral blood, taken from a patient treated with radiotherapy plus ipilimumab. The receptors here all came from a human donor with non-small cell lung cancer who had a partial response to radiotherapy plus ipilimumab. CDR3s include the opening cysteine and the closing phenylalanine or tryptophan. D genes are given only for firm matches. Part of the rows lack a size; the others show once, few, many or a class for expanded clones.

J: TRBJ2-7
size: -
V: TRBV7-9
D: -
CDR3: CASSRPPNGGKLYEQYF
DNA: TGTGCCAGCAGCCGACCTCCAAATGGCGGGAAGCTCTACGAGCAGTACTTC

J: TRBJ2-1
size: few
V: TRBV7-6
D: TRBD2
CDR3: CASSLKPSGGPSQSEQFF
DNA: TGTGCCAGCAGCTTAAAGCCCAGCGGGGGTCCTTCCCAGAGTGAGCAGTTCTTC

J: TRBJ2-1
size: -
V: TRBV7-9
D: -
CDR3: CASSLSGSYNEQFF
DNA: TGTGCCAGCAGCTTAAGCGGGTCCTACAATGAGCAGTTCTTC

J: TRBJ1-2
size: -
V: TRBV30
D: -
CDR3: CAWSVNGQGQGYTF
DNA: TGTGCCTGGAGTGTAAATGGTCAGGGGCAAGGCTACACCTTC

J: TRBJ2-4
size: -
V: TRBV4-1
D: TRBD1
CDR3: CASSQADRGSGNIQYF
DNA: TGCGCCAGCAGCCAAGCTGACAGGGGAAGTGGAAACATTCAGTACTTC

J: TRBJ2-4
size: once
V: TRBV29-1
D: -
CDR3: CSVLDITKNIQYF
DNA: TGCAGCGTACTTGACATTACCAAAAACATTCAGTACTTC

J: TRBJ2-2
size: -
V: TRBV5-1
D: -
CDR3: CASSLTTNTGELFF
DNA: TGCGCCAGCAGCTTGACTACCAACACCGGGGAGCTGTTTTTT

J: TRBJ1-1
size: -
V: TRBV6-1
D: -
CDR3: CASSGQPSNTEAFF
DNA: TGTGCCAGCAGTGGACAGCCTTCGAACACTGAAGCTTTCTTT

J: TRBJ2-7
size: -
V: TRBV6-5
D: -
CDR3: CASRDPGIEQYF
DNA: TGTGCCAGCAGGGACCCAGGGATCGAGCAGTACTTC

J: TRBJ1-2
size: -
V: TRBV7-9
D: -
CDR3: CASSRGFNYGYTF
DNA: TGTGCCAGCAGCCGGGGGTTTAACTATGGCTACACCTTC

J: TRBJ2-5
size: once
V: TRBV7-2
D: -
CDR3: CASSTGLIGSTQYF
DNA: TGTGCCAGCAGCACTGGACTCATCGGATCGACCCAGTACTTC

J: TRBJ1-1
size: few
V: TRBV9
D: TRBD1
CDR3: CASSNTGDTEAFF
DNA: TGTGCCAGCAGCAATACAGGGGACACTGAAGCTTTCTTT

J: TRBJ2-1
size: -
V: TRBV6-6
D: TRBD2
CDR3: CASSFRTSGNLNEQFF
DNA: TGTGCCAGCAGTTTCCGGACTAGCGGGAATCTCAATGAGCAGTTCTTC

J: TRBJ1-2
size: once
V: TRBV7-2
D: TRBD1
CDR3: CASSPGQGYGYTF
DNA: TGTGCCAGCAGCCCCGGACAGGGCTATGGCTACACCTTC

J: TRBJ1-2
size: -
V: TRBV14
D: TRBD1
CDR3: CASSPTFGTGVPYGYTF
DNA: TGTGCCAGCAGCCCAACTTTCGGGACAGGGGTCCCATATGGCTACACCTTC

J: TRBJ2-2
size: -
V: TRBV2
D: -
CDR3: CASSATGVGTGELFF
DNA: TGTGCCAGCAGTGCGACGGGGGTTGGGACCGGGGAGCTGTTTTTT

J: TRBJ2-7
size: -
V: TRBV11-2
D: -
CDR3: CASSLGQSYEQYF
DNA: TGTGCCAGCAGCTTAGGACAGAGTTACGAGCAGTACTTC

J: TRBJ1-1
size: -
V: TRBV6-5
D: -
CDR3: CASSSGVAAFF
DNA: TGTGCCAGCAGTTCGGGGGTAGCAGCTTTCTTT